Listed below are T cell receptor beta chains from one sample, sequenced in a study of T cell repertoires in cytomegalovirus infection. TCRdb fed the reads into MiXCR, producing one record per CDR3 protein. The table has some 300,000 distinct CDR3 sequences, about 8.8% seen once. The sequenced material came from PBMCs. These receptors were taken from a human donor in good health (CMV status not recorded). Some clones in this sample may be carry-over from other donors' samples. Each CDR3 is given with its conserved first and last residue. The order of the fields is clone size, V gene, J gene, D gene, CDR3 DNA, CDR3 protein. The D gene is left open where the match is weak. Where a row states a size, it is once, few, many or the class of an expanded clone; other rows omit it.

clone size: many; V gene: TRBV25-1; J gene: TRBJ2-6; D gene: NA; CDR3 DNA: TGTGCCAGCAAGTGGGACAACGTCCTGACTTTC; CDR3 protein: CASKWDNVLTF
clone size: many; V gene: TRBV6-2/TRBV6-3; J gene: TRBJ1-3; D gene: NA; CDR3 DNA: TGTGCCAGCAGCCAAAATGGAAACACCATATATTTT; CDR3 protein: CASSQNGNTIYF
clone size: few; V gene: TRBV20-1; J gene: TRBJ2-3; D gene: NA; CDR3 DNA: TGCAGTGCTAGCCGGGACTCGTCTGGCACAGATACGCAGTATTTT; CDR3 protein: CSASRDSSGTDTQYF
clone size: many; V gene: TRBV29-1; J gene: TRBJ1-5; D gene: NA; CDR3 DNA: TGCAGTGCTGGGCAGGGGAATCAGCCCCAGCATTTT; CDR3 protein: CSAGQGNQPQHF
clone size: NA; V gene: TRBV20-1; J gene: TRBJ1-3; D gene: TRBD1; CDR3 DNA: TGCAGTGCCCAAGACAGGGCCTCTGGAAACACCATATATTTT; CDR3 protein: CSAQDRASGNTIYF
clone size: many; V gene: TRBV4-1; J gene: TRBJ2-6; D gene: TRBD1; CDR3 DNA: TGCGCCAGCAGCCGAGGACAGGCCTCTGGGGCCAACGTCCTGACTTTC; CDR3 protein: CASSRGQASGANVLTF
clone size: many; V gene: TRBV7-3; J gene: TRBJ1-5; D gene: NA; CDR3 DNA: TGTGCCAGCAGCTTAAATATAGATCAGCCCCAGCATTTT; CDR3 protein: CASSLNIDQPQHF
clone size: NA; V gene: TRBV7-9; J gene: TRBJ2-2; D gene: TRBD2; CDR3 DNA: TGTGCTAGCAGCTTAGCGGGGAACGGGGAGCTGTTTTTT; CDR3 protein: CASSLAGNGELFF
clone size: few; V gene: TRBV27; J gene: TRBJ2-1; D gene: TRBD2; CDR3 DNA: TGTGCCAGCAGTCTTTCGGGACTAGCTCGGGAGCAGTTCTTC; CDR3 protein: CASSLSGLAREQFF
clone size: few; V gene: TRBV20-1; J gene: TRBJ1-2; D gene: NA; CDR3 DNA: TGCAGTGCTAGAGGGGCTAACTATGGCTACACCTTC; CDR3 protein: CSARGANYGYTF
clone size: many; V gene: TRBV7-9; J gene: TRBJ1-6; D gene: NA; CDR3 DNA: TGTGCCAGCAGCCAACAGGGTCCCCTCCACTTT; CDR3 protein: CASSQQGPLHF
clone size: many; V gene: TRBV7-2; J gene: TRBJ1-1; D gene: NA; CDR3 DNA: TGTGCCAGCAGCTTAGCAGTTTCTACCGAAGCTTTCTTT; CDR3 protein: CASSLAVSTEAFF
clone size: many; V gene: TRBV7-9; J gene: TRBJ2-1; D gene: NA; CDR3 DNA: TGTGCCAGCAGCCCCCTGGGGGCCTACAATGAGCAGTTCTTC; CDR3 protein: CASSPLGAYNEQFF
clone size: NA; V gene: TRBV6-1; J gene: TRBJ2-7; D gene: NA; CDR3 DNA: TGTGCCAGCAGCCATCCCTACGAGCAGTACTTC; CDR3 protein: CASSHPYEQYF
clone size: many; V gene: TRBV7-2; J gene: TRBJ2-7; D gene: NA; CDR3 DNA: TGTGCCAGCACGACAGCCGTTAGCTCCTACGAGCAGTACTTC; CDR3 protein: CASTTAVSSYEQYF
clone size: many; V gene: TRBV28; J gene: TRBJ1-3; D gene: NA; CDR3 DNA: TGTGCCAGCAGTCCCCGCCAGGTTGTAGACACCATATATTTT; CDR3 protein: CASSPRQVVDTIYF
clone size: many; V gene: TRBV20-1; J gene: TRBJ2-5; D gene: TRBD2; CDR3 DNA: TGCAGTGCTAGGCAGGGACTAGCGGAAGAGACCCAGTACTTC; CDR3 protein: CSARQGLAEETQYF
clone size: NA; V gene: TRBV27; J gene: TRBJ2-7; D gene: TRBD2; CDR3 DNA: TGTGCCACGATGGCGGGGGTCTCCTACGAGCAGTACTTC; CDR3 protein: CATMAGVSYEQYF
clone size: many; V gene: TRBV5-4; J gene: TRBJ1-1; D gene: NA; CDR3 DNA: TGTGCCAGCAGTTTTCCCGGCAGCATGAACACTGAAGCTTTCTTT; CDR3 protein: CASSFPGSMNTEAFF
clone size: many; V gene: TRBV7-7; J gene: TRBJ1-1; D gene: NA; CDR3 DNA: TGTGCTAGCAGCCCCCTTGAGGAGAGTGAAGCTTTCTTT; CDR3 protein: CASSPLEESEAFF
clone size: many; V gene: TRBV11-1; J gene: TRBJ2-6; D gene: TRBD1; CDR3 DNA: TGTGCCAGCAGCTTTACAGGGGCAGGGGCCAACGTCCTGACTTTC; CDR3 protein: CASSFTGAGANVLTF
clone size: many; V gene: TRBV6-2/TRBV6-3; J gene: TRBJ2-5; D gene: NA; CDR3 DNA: TGTGCCAGCATTGCGGCGAAGGTTGCGACCCAGTACTTC; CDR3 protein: CASIAAKVATQYF
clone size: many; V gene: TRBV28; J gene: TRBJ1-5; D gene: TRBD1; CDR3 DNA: TGTGCCAGCAGCGAACGACAGGGGAGTCAGCCCCAGCATTTT; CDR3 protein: CASSERQGSQPQHF
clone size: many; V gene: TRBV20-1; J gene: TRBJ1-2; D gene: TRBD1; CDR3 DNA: TGCAGTGCTAGAGGCGTAAACAGGGGAAATAACTATGGCTACACCTTC; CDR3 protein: CSARGVNRGNNYGYTF
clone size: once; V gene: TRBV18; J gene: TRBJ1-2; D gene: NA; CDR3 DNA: TGTGCCAGCTCACCTAATTATGGGGTCGGCTATGGCTACACCTTC; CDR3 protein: CASSPNYGVGYGYTF
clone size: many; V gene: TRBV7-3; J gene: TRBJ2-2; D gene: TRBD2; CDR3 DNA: TGTGCCAGCAGCTTACCCTCTAAGCGGGGGGCCTGGAACACCGGGGAGCTGTTTTTT; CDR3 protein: CASSLPSKRGAWNTGELFF
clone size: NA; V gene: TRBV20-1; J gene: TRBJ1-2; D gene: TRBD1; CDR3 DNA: TGCAGTGCTAGAGCACCGGGACAGGGTATCTATGGCTACACCTTC; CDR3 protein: CSARAPGQGIYGYTF
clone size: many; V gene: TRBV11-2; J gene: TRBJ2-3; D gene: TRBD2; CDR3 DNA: TGTGCCAGCAGCTTTCTAGCGGGGCTAAACACAGATACGCAGTATTTT; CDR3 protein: CASSFLAGLNTDTQYF
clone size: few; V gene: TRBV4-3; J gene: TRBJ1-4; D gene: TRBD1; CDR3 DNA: TGCGCCAGCAGCCAAGGCCGGGACAGGGGGCTGTTGGGTGAAAAACTGTTTTTT; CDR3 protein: CASSQGRDRGLLGEKLFF
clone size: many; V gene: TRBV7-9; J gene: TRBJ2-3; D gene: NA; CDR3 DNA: TGTGCCAGCAGCTTAAGGTTGGGAGATACGCAGTATTTT; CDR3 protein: CASSLRLGDTQYF
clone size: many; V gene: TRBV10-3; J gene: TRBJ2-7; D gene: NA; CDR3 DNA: TGTGCCATCAGTGAGTCGATTCATGGTCCCCCGGGCCCAGCCCAGTACTTC; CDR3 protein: CAISESIHGPPGPAQYF
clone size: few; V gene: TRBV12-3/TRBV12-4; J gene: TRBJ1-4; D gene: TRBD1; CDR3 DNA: TGTGCCAGCAGTATATCAGGGGGTCTGAGGGAAAAACTGTTTTTT; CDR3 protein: CASSISGGLREKLFF
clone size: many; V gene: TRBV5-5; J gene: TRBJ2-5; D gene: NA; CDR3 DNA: TGTGCCAGCAGCCCTGGACCCCTCGTACGAGAGACCCAGTACTTC; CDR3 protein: CASSPGPLVRETQYF
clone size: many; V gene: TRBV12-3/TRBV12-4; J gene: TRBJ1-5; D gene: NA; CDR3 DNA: TGTGCCAGCAGTTTAGGAGGGCCTCCGGGGCCCCAGCATTTT; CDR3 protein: CASSLGGPPGPQHF
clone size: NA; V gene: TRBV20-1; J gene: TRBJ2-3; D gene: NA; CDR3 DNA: TGCAGTGCTATCTCTGACAGGTCCAACACAGATACGCAGTATTTT; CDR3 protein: CSAISDRSNTDTQYF
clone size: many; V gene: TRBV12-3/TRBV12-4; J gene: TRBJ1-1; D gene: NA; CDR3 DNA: TGTGCCAGCAGGGGCCAGGGAAGTAGCACTGAAGCTTTCTTT; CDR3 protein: CASRGQGSSTEAFF
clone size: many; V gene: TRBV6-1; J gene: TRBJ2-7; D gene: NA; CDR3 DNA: TGTGCCAGCAGTGATACCGACAATTCCTACGAGCAGTACTTC; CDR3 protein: CASSDTDNSYEQYF
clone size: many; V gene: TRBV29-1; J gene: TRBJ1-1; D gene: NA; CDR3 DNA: TGCAGCGCCCAAGGGGTCATGAACACTGAAGCTTTCTTT; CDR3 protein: CSAQGVMNTEAFF
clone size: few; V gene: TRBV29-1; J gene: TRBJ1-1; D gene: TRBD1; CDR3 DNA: TGCAGCGTTGAAGGGCTCATCATCAGACAGGGTGCTTTCTTT; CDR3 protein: CSVEGLIIRQGAFF
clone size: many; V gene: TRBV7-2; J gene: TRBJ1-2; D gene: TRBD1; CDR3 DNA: TGTGCCAGCAGCTTAATGGACAGGGGGCGTAACTATGGCTACACCTTC; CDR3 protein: CASSLMDRGRNYGYTF
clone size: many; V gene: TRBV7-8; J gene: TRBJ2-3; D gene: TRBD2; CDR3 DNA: TGTGCCAGCAGCTCAACCTCAGGACTAGCGGGGGGCACAGATACGCAGTATTTT; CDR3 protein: CASSSTSGLAGGTDTQYF
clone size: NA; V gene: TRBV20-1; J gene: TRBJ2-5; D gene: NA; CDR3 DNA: TGCAGTGCTGGGGGCCCGGTGGAGACCCAGTACTTC; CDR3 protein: CSAGGPVETQYF
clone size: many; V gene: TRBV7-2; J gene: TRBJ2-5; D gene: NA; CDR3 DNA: TGTGCCAGCAGCCCGGGACCCTTAGAGACCCAGTACTTC; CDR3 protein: CASSPGPLETQYF
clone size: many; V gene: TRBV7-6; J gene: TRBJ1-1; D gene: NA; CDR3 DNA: TGTGCCAGCAGCTTGGACAGTAACACTGAAGCTTTCTTT; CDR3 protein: CASSLDSNTEAFF
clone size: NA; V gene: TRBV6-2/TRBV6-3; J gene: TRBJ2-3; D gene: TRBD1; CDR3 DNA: TGTGCCAGCAGTTCGGACAGGGGGGGCACAGATACGCAGTATTTT; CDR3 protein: CASSSDRGGTDTQYF
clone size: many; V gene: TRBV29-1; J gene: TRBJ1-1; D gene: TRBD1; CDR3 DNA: TGCAGCGTTGCGACAGGGGGCAGAGAGTCGGCTTTCTTT; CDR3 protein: CSVATGGRESAFF
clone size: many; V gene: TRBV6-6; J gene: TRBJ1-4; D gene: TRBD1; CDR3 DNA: TGTGCCAGCACCCGAAGTATCGACAGGGGAGTGGGTGAAAAACTGTTTTTT; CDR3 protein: CASTRSIDRGVGEKLFF